This TCR beta chain was sequenced in a study of early T cells in non-severe SARS-CoV-2 infection. The overall study: Alpha and beta chains were unpaired, from unsorted whole-blood bulk RNA.

Trimming removed 4 bases from V and 3 bases from J; junction bases left unmatched: 10. The CDR3 totals 16 residues. In germline, CDR1 is SGHVS, CDR2 FQNEAQ. TCRdb re-derived calls from the 5' RACE reads in MiXCR, one entry per CDR3 protein. The table includes over 30,000 distinct CDR3 sequences, roughly 7.1% detected once. The V call is TRBV7-8, the J call TRBJ1-1, with 8 nucleotides matching TRBD1. The source was whole blood, collected at baseline. The sequence came from an adult who was a healthcare worker with PCR-confirmed SARS-CoV-2 infection or an uninfected control (not recorded which). CDR3 sequence (DNA): TGTGCCAGCAGCTCGATGCCAAACAGGGGGGACACTGAAGCTTTCTTT. Encoded protein: CASSSMPNRGDTEAFF. Full variable domain (remainder filled in from reference TRBV7-8 and TRBJ1-1): GAGVSQSPRYKVAKRGQDVALRCDPISGHVSLFWYQQALGQGPEFLTYFQNEAQLDKSGLPSDRFFAERPEGSVSTLKIQRTQQEDSAVYLCASSSMPNRGDTEAFFGQGTRLTVV.